Listed here are 29 T cell receptor beta chains from one sample, sequenced in a study of blood T cell repertoires in COVID-19. The table came from immunoSEQ multiplex PCR; TCRdb's copy has only in-frame clones and leaves some out. The sample records 270,000 or so clones, under 90% being singletons. Input material: peripheral blood. The receptors were gathered from a woman aged 18 to 35 with acute or convalescent COVID-19.

This chain joins TRBV7-2 and TRBJ2-7; TRBD2 matches 7 bases. This CDR3 contains 14 residues. Germline CDR1 reads SGHTA; CDR2 reads FQGNSA. The junction had 7 bases not matched to a gene; V was cut back by 5 bases and J by 3 bases. The chain's CDR3 is CASSLTSVRYEQYF. The CDR3 coding sequence is TGTGCCAGCAGCCTAACTAGCGTCCGCTACGAGCAGTACTTC.

This rearrangement joins TRBV6-2 or TRBV6-3 to TRBJ2-1, with 13 bases identical to TRBD2. With 4 bases clipped from V and 4 bases from J, the junction kept 1 base outside the gene matches. The CDR3 is 15 amino acids. Germline V gives CDR1 MNHEY, CDR2 SVGEGT. In DNA, the CDR3 is TGTGCCAGCAGTTGGACTAGCGGGGGATACAATGAGCAGTTCTTC. Protein: CASSWTSGGYNEQFF.

The V gene is TRBV18, the J gene TRBJ1-3, with D unclear. Trimming pared 2 bases from V and 0 bases from J, leaving 5 bases between. Germline CDR1 is KGHSH and CDR2 is LQKENI. This CDR3 comprises 14 residues. CDR3 nucleotides: TGTGCCAGCTCACCATCAGTCTCTGGAAACACCATATATTTT. This sequence encodes CASSPSVSGNTIYF. Drawing the rest from reference TRBV18 and TRBJ1-3, the complete variable domain is NAGVMQNPRHLVRRRGQEARLRCSPMKGHSHVYWYRQLPEEGLKFMVYLQKENIIDESGMPKERFSAEFPKEGPSILRIQQVVRGDSAAYFCASSPSVSGNTIYFGEGSWLTVV.

V gene TRBV7-3 combines with J gene TRBJ2-3; 10 nucleotides match TRBD2. With 5 bases clipped from V and 4 bases from J, the junction kept 3 bases outside the gene matches. This CDR3 spans 14 amino acids. The germline gives CDR1 SGHTA, CDR2 FQGTGA. This chain's CDR3 is CASSAGTSADTQYF. The CDR3 DNA is TGTGCCAGCAGCGCCGGGACTAGCGCAGATACGCAGTATTTT.

The CDR3: CASSVGLTSTDTQYF. The CDR3 coding sequence is TGTGCCAGCAGCGTAGGTCTAACTAGCACAGATACGCAGTATTTT. The chain uses TRBV9 and TRBJ2-3; D not certain. This CDR3 is 15 amino acids long. V was clipped by 0 bases and J by 0 bases, with 8 bases between them. Germline-derived CDR1 and CDR2 are SGDLS and YYNGEE.

This chain connects TRBV5-4 to TRBJ1-6; D may be TRBD1 (5 bases). Trimming pared 1 base from V and 4 bases from J, leaving 15 bases between. The length of the CDR3 is 17 residues. CDR1 and CDR2 from the germline V gene are SGHNT and YYREEE (reference sequence). The CDR3 region is CASSLWPKGDYNSPLHF. DNA of the CDR3: TGTGCCAGCAGCTTGTGGCCCAAAGGGGATTATAATTCACCCCTCCACTTT. The full variable domain, completed using reference TRBV5-4 and TRBJ1-6, is ETGVTQSPTHLIKTRGQQVTLRCSSQSGHNTVSWYQQALGQGPQFIFQYYREEENGRGNFPPRFSGLQFPNYSSELNVNALELDDSALYLCASSLWPKGDYNSPLHFGNGTRLTVT.

This clone appeared a few times. This chain links TRBV7-2 with TRBJ2-4; 12 nucleotides line up with TRBD2. Unmatched junction bases numbered 5, after V lost 1 base and J lost 1 base. Germline V lookup: CDR1 SGHTA, CDR2 FQGNSA. This CDR3 region has 18 residues. The DNA of the CDR3 is TGTGCCAGCAGCTTAGTCTTGCTAGCGGGAGGGGCCAAAAACATTCAGTACTTC. Its protein product is CASSLVLLAGGAKNIQYF. Complete variable domain (other parts from reference TRBV7-2 and TRBJ2-4): GAGVSQSPSNKVTEKGKDVELRCDPISGHTALYWYRQSLGQGLEFLIYFQGNSAPDKSGLPSDRFSAERTGGSVSTLTIQRTQQEDSAVYLCASSLVLLAGGAKNIQYFGAGTRLSVL.

This clone was observed a handful of times. This chain joins TRBV11-3 and TRBJ2-1, with D perhaps matching TRBD2 (5 bases). This CDR3 contains 15 residues. CDR1 is SGHNT, CDR2 YENEEA, per germline. V lost 4 bases, J lost 7 bases, and 17 bases lay in between. For the CDR3, the DNA is TGTGCCAGCAGCTCTAGGAGGTCTGTGTTGAATGAGCAGTTCTTC. This gives the protein CASSSRRSVLNEQFF.

The rearrangement links TRBV5-4 to TRBJ2-1, with a weak D call TRBD1 (6 bases). The CDR3 spans 13 residues. Trimming shortened V by 3 bases and J by 4 bases, and 8 bases separated the two germline ends. In germline, CDR1 is SGHNT, CDR2 YYREEE (reference sequence). CDR3 sequence: CASSSGQYNEQFF. CDR3 in DNA: TGTGCCAGCAGCTCAGGACAGTACAATGAGCAGTTCTTC.

The chain couples TRBV7-9 to TRBJ1-1; possible D gene TRBD1, 6 bases. V lost 1 base to trimming and J lost 8 bases, with 14 bases between them. The CDR3 runs 14 residues. Looked up from germline, CDR1 is SEHNR and CDR2 is FQNEAQ (reference sequence). CDR3 nucleotide sequence: TGTGCCAGCAGCTTAGGCCGGGACAAAAGGGAAGCTTTCTTT. This encodes CASSLGRDKREAFF.

V is TRBV5-1 and J is TRBJ1-3, with D tentatively TRBD1 (6 bases). The CDR3 is 16 amino acids. Germline lookup yields CDR1 SGHRS and CDR2 YFSETQ. V lost 0 bases and J lost 1, with 11 bases in between. The CDR3 nucleotides are TGCGCCAGCAGCTTGGTAGGACAGTCTTCTGGAAACACCATATATTTT. Encoded protein: CASSLVGQSSGNTIYF.

This clone was counted a single time. The V and J genes are TRBV15 and TRBJ2-7; TRBD2 matches 9 bases. The CDR3 covers 15 residues. Per the germline V gene, CDR1 is LNHNV and CDR2 is YYDKDF (reference sequence). The V and J ends lost 8 bases and 3 bases, in that order; junction bases with no gene match: 11. The CDR3 region is CATRPSASGNYEQYF. The CDR3 coding sequence is TGTGCCACCCGCCCATCGGCTAGCGGGAACTACGAGCAGTACTTC.

The chain joins TRBV27 to TRBJ1-5; D is unresolved. The CDR3 loop spans 14 amino acids. Germline V gives CDR1 MNHEY, CDR2 SMNVEV (reference sequence). V was pared by 3 bases and J by 7 bases, with 13 bases between. The CDR3 spells CASSLVNGGQPQHF. CDR3 nucleotides: TGTGCCAGCAGTTTGGTTAATGGTGGCCAGCCCCAGCATTTT.

The J gene is TRBJ2-1, the V gene TRBV19, with 13 bases lining up with TRBD2. CDR1 LNHDA and CDR2 SQIVND come from the germline V gene (reference sequence). CDR3 size: 16 residues. V shed 10 bases, J shed 4 bases, and the junction held 10 bases outside the gene matches. This CDR3 is CATKGLAGSLYNEQFF. The CDR3 DNA sequence: TGTGCCACCAAGGGACTAGCGGGATCTCTTTACAATGAGCAGTTCTTC.

The chain is built from TRBV6-4 and TRBJ2-3; D may be TRBD1 (6 bases). The CDR3 is made up of 15 amino acids. V dropped 4 bases and J dropped 3 bases, with 14 bases sitting between them. The germline V gene has CDR1 MRHNA and CDR2 SNTAGT. As DNA, the CDR3 is TGTGCCAGCAGTGCCCTTCCCAGGGGAACAGATACGCAGTATTTT. It specifies CASSALPRGTDTQYF.

This clone was observed many times. The genes are TRBV7-6 and TRBJ1-1; no reliable D call. CDR1 and CDR2 from the germline V gene are SGHVS and FNYEAQ. This CDR3 has 13 amino acids. With 5 bases removed from V and 3 bases from J, the gap between germline ends came to 10 bases. CDR3 loop: CASSKQDYTEAFF. In nucleotides, the CDR3 is TGTGCCAGCAGCAAACAAGATTACACTGAAGCTTTCTTT. Using reference TRBV7-6 and TRBJ1-1 for the parts outside the CDR3, the full variable domain is GAGVSQSPRYKVTKRGQDVALRCDPISGHVSLYWYRQALGQGPEFLTYFNYEAQQDKSGLPNDRFSAERPEGSISTLTIQRTEQRDSAMYRCASSKQDYTEAFFGQGTRLTVV.

CDR3 protein: CASRGAGAITLYNEQFF. The CDR3 DNA reads TGTGCCTCGCGGGGGGCAGGGGCCATTACACTATACAATGAGCAGTTCTTC. The chain couples TRBV24-1 to TRBJ2-1; TRBD2 matches at 8 bases. J was trimmed by 4 bases and V by 12 bases; bases with no gene match: 19. CDR3 length equals 17 residues. Germline V gene lookup returns CDR1 KGHDR and CDR2 SFDVKD.

The V and J genes are TRBV5-1 and TRBJ1-4, with D possibly matching TRBD1 (6 bases). V was trimmed by 1 base and J by 2 bases, leaving 9 bases between them. From germline, CDR1 is SGHRS and CDR2 YFSETQ. CDR3 length equals 15 residues. The CDR3, as DNA: TGCGCCAGCAGCTTGCGGACAGCCACTAATGAAAAACTGTTTTTT. Its protein is CASSLRTATNEKLFF.

The chain joins TRBV6-2 or TRBV6-3 to TRBJ1-5; 7 bases match TRBD1. CDR3 size: 16 residues. CDR1 and CDR2 from the germline V gene are MNHEY and SVGEGT. Losses at the gene ends were 6 bases for V and 6 bases for J; bases not matched to a gene: 14. CDR3 bases: TGTGCCAGCAGCAGACGGTTGACAGGGTGGGGTCAGCCCCAGCATTTT. This codes for CASSRRLTGWGQPQHF.

This clone has a handful of counts. The chain combines TRBV10-1 with TRBJ2-1, with a tentative D call TRBD2 (6 bases). The CDR3 loop spans 14 amino acids. Germline V gene data show CDR1 as WNHNN and CDR2 as SYGVQD (reference sequence). V was pared by 6 bases and J by 6 bases, with 15 bases between. Here the CDR3 DNA reads TGCGCCAGCAGCCCGACTAGTACCCTCAATGAGCAGTTCTTC. It is translated as CASSPTSTLNEQFF.

V and J are TRBV7-8 and TRBJ1-1; 7 bases align to TRBD1. J was trimmed by 1 base and V by 5 bases; bases with no gene match: 4. Germline V gives CDR1 SGHVS, CDR2 FQNEAQ. The CDR3 covers 14 residues. CDR3 loop: CASSRDRSNTEAFF. DNA for the CDR3: TGTGCCAGCAGCAGGGACAGATCGAACACTGAAGCTTTCTTT.

J is TRBJ2-7 and V is TRBV6-5, with TRBD2 matching over 8 bases. There are 13 residues in the CDR3. Trimming at V came to 11 bases and at J to 6 bases, leaving 12 bases not matched to a gene. Germline V gene sequence: CDR1 MNHEY, CDR2 SVGAGI. The CDR3 spells CAPTSGGPTEQYF. CDR3 nucleotides: TGTGCCCCCACCTCGGGGGGGCCAACCGAGCAGTACTTC.

The chain has TRBV19 and TRBJ1-1, with TRBD1 as a possible D gene (6 bases). Deletions cut 9 bases from V and 6 bases from J, with 11 bases between. This CDR3 has 11 residues. CDR1 and CDR2 (germline): LNHDA, SQIVND (reference sequence). CDR3 residues: CASLQGSEAFF. In DNA, the CDR3 is TGTGCCAGCCTACAGGGCTCTGAAGCTTTCTTT.

This chain links TRBV19 with TRBJ2-7; D is uncertain. Germline values: CDR1 LNHDA, CDR2 SQIVND (reference sequence). This CDR3 has 13 amino acids. The V and J ends lost 4 bases and 6 bases respectively, with 13 bases between them. In DNA, the CDR3 is TGTGCCAGTAGTACCCGGGTCGGCGTCGAGCAGTACTTC. Protein: CASSTRVGVEQYF. The full variable domain, rest sourced from reference TRBV19 and TRBJ2-7, is DGGITQSPKYLFRKEGQNVTLSCEQNLNHDAMYWYRQDPGQGLRLIYYSQIVNDFQKGDIAEGYSVSREKKESFPLTVTSAQKNPTAFYLCASSTRVGVEQYFGPGTRLTVT.

The chain has TRBV7-8 and TRBJ2-2; 9 bases are shared with TRBD1. The CDR3 sequence is 16 residues long. V lost 5 bases and J lost 5; bases outside the gene matches: 9. CDR1 is SGHVS and CDR2 is FQNEAQ in the germline V gene. CDR3 sequence (DNA): TGTGCCAGCAGCCGCGCAGGGGACAGGGATACCGGGGAGCTGTTTTTT. This translates into CASSRAGDRDTGELFF.

The chain is built from TRBV6-2 or TRBV6-3 and TRBJ2-5, with 8 bases matching TRBD2. Per germline, CDR1 MNHEY and CDR2 SVGEGT. The CDR3 consists of 17 residues. The V and J ends lost 1 base and 5 bases, in that order; junction bases with no gene match: 12. CDR3 sequence reads: CASSYLPRGAGVETQYF. CDR3 nucleotide sequence: TGTGCCAGCAGTTACTTACCCCGGGGAGCGGGAGTGGAGACCCAGTACTTC.

In DNA form, the CDR3 reads TGTGCCAGCTCACCTGGCGCGGCAAGCTCCTACGAGCAGTACTTC. Translation gives CASSPGAASSYEQYF. The rearrangement joins TRBV18 to TRBJ2-7, with D unresolved. This CDR3 is 15 amino acids long. Germline CDR1 is KGHSH and CDR2 is LQKENI. Trimming shortened V by 3 bases and J by 0 bases, and 12 bases separated the two germline ends.

This rearrangement joins TRBV7-9 to TRBJ2-1; D perhaps matches TRBD1 (6 bases). The germline V and J ends were trimmed by 5 bases and 8 bases, with 22 bases remaining between them. This CDR3 is built from 16 residues. In germline, CDR1 is SEHNR, CDR2 FQNEAQ (reference sequence). DNA of the CDR3: TGTGCCAGCAGCGATACCGCCGGACGCAGGGGTTATGAGCAGTTCTTC. Its translation is CASSDTAGRRGYEQFF.

J is TRBJ2-1 and V is TRBV19, with 7 bases matching TRBD2. CDR3 length: 18 amino acids. Germline CDR1 is LNHDA and CDR2 is SQIVND (reference sequence). V shed 1 base and J 9 bases; nucleotides not matched to a gene: 18. CDR3 nucleotides: TGTGCCAGTAGTATAGGGTTGGTGGCTAGCGGCCATAGTAGTGAGCAGTTCTTC. Protein sequence: CASSIGLVASGHSSEQFF.